This TCR beta chain comes out of a study of blood T cell repertoires in COVID-19. At the level of the study: Material from acute and convalescent COVID-19 was sourced from the United States, Italy and Spain. PBMCs, B-cell-depleted T cells, or T cells were the source of the cDNA or gDNA that made up the material.

With 0 bases removed from V and 5 bases from J, the gap between germline ends came to 12 bases. The CDR3 spans 14 residues. CDR1 and CDR2 from the germline V gene are SGHKS and YYEKEE (reference sequence). This clone has more than one count but fewer than ten. Under the authors' procedure: The assay estimated nucleated cells by amplifying reference gene primers. Measured with immunoSEQ multiplex PCR; TCRdb has only the in-frame clones, and not every one. For V, J and clone size, that table is used; D and trimming come from the DNA. Among 120,000 to 150,000 clones listed, about 90% were seen once. The specimen was peripheral blood. V and J are TRBV5-5 and TRBJ2-7; perhaps TRBD1 as D (5 bases). The sequence came from a woman aged 60-75 years with acute or convalescent COVID-19. CDR3 nucleotides: TGTGCCAGCAGCTTGGTGGCAGGGCCCCACGAGCAGTACTTC. Amino acid sequence: CASSLVAGPHEQYF.